A single sample gave rise to the 6 T cell receptor beta chains below, sequenced in a study of cytotoxic CD8 clonotypes in ibrutinib-treated CLL (dated by TCRdb to about 2021). This sample's time point label indicates: 20 to 25 months on ibrutinib. Libraries were prepared through the immunoSEQ multiplex PCR assay. Not all clones reach the TCRdb copy of this immuneACCESS table, which keeps in-frame sequences only. Checked studies attribute under half of the gap to unresolved V genes and leave the rest unexplained. Present in this sample are around 250,000 clones, around three quarters of which were seen just once. 15% to 19% of the sample comes from the top ten. The specimen comprised PBMCs, sampled after 24 months of ibrutinib treatment. Every receptor here comes from a human donor with chronic lymphocytic leukemia.

The genes are TRBV14 and TRBJ2-1; D unclear. The V end was cut by 3 bases, the J end by 3 bases, with 12 bases between. Per germline, CDR1 SGHDN and CDR2 FVKESK. There are 15 residues in the CDR3. As DNA, the CDR3 is TGTGCCAGCAGCCACCTGGATCCGCTCTACAATGAGCAGTTCTTC. Translated: CASSHLDPLYNEQFF.

The genes are TRBV2 and TRBJ2-3; D unresolved. V gave up 6 bases and J gave up 0 bases, with 10 bases separating them. The V gene's germline CDR1 is SNHLY and CDR2 FYNNEI. The CDR3 covers 14 residues. CDR3 sequence reads: CASRFTFSTDTQYF. For the CDR3, the DNA is TGTGCCAGCAGGTTCACATTCAGCACAGATACGCAGTATTTT.

CDR3 residues: CASSFGQGRNYEQYF. The CDR3 region has the DNA TGCGCCAGCAGCTTTGGCCAGGGACGCAACTACGAGCAGTACTTC. The gene calls are TRBV5-1 and TRBJ2-5; D possibly matches TRBD1 or TRBD2 (5 bases each). Matching the DNA end better, TRBJ2-7 makes the J call doubtful. Germline V gene data show CDR1 as SGHRS and CDR2 as YFSETQ. There are 15 residues in the CDR3.

This chain uses TRBV7-9 with TRBJ2-6; D remains ambiguous. CDR1 SEHNR and CDR2 FQNEAQ come from the germline V gene (reference sequence). Trimming pared 1 base from V and 4 bases from J, leaving 11 bases between. The CDR3 has 16 residues. CDR3 sequence: CASSLVAAAGANVLTF. CDR3 nucleotides: TGTGCCAGCAGCTTAGTTGCGGCGGCGGGGGCCAACGTCCTGACTTTC.

This clone was detected only once. The rearrangement uses TRBV7-8 and TRBJ1-2; D perhaps matches TRBD1 (6 bases). Germline V lookup: CDR1 SGHVS, CDR2 FQNEAQ. This CDR3 has 14 residues. Deletions cut 3 bases from V and 5 bases from J, with 13 bases between. DNA of the CDR3: TGTGCCAGCAGCTTCCGGGACACGACTTATGGCTACACCTTC. Translating gives CASSFRDTTYGYTF.

The V gene is TRBV5-4, the J gene TRBJ2-7, with TRBD1 identical over 9 bases. Trimming cost V 3 bases and J 4 bases; bases outside gene matches: 8. Germline V gives CDR1 SGHNT, CDR2 YYREEE (reference sequence). CDR3 size: 15 residues. CDR3 protein: CASSWGQGNFYEQYF. The CDR3 region has the DNA TGTGCCAGCAGCTGGGGACAGGGAAACTTTTACGAGCAGTACTTC.